Sample share makes the clone carrying this T cell receptor beta chain medium-sized. This entry is derived from a study of OX40 agonist ivuxolimab in advanced cancers. The V end was cut by 2 bases, the J end by 8 bases, with 13 bases between. The germline V gene has CDR1 MNHEY and CDR2 SMNVEV (reference sequence). The CDR3 runs to 14 residues. Measured with immunoSEQ multiplex PCR; TCRdb has only the in-frame clones, and not every one. The profile shows several thousand clones, around 70% of them singletons. Sequencing used CD4+ or CD8+ T cells sorted from blood, obtained in a trial of the OX40 agonist ivuxolimab. The chain couples TRBV27 to TRBJ1-5; possibly TRBD1 for D (5 bases). The sequence derives from an adult with an advanced solid tumor such as melanoma, head and neck, liver or kidney cancer. This CDR3 reads CASSLRMDIEPQHF. The CDR3 DNA follows: TGTGCCAGCAGTTTAAGGATGGACATCGAGCCCCAGCATTTT.